The subject of this entry is one TCR beta chain. These data belong to a study of blood T cell repertoires in COVID-19. Study-level background: From T cells, B-cell-depleted T cells, or PBMCs came the material, which was cDNA or gDNA.

Germline V gene sequence: CDR1 SGHTA, CDR2 FQGTGA. The length of the CDR3 is 15 residues. V gave up 4 bases and J gave up 1 base; unmatched junction bases: 4. The study drew participants aged roughly 18 to 89 years from some 25 US areas. Clones were read by immunoSEQ multiplex PCR, and TCRdb kept only the in-frame ones, dropping some. Of 300,000 or so clones in the sample, roughly 90% are singletons; the top ten hold around 2.6%. This clonotype was obtained from a man between 60 and 75 years old who had recovered from COVID-19. The chain uses TRBV7-3 and TRBJ2-3, with TRBD2 identical over 8 bases. The sample consisted of PBMCs or T cells enriched from blood (not recorded which). CDR3 DNA: TGTGCCAGCAGCTCGACAGCGGGGGGCACAGATACGCAGTATTTT. Amino acid sequence: CASSSTAGGTDTQYF.